This T cell receptor (beta chain) comes out of a study of vaccination and CD4 T cells after COVID-19. Study-wide context: The convalescents, six males and four females, included two who were Hispanic. Treatment of control cultures consisted of a CEFX pool, an HIV-1 Nef pool, or no peptide. Investigators stimulated cells with overlapping spike peptides drawn from SARS-CoV-2, HCoV-NL63, HCoV-OC43 and HCoV-229E.

With the Oncomine TCR Beta short-read assay, DNA from cultured CD4+ T cells was sequenced. MiXCR, applied by TCRdb to the PCR reads, yields one record per CDR3 protein. The sample includes 11,000 to 15,000 distinct CDR3 sequences, 40% of them seen just once. The CDR3 covers 14 residues. Trimming cost V 6 bases and J 4 bases, with 15 bases left between them. Germline lookup yields CDR1 LNHDA and CDR2 SQIVND (reference sequence). General study points: SARS-CoV-2-reactive clonotype medians increased from roughly 21 to 40, not significantly.

Treatment defined: roughly 11-day PBMC culture with coronavirus spike peptide pools or control peptides (ViraFEST assay). As for this clonotype: Its antigen is still unknown.

Source material: CD4+ T cells from blood, cultured in vitro. V and J are TRBV19 and TRBJ2-5; D may correspond to TRBD1 or TRBD2 (5 bases each). The sequence came from a human donor who had recovered from COVID-19. This chain's CDR3 is CASSPGPPPETQYF. The CDR3, as DNA: TGTGCCAGTAGCCCGGGGCCGCCCCCAGAGACCCAGTACTTC. Supplemented by reference TRBV19 and TRBJ2-5, the full variable domain reads DGGITQSPKYLFRKEGQNVTLSCEQNLNHDAMYWYRQDPGQGLRLIYYSQIVNDFQKGDIAEGYSVSREKKESFPLTVTSAQKNPTAFYLCASSPGPPPETQYFGPGTRLLVL.